Described below is a single TCR beta chain sequence and its context. The data are from a study of blood T cell repertoires in COVID-19. Assay used: immunoSEQ multiplex PCR; TCRdb lists only in-frame clones, some missing. There are tens of thousands of clones in the sample; approximately 88% occur only once, and about 0.4% lies in the top ten. The CDR3 extends over 14 amino acids. Unmatched junction bases numbered 12, after V lost 3 bases and J lost 13 bases. Per the germline V gene, CDR1 is ENHRY and CDR2 is SYGVKD. The chain joins TRBV10-3 to TRBJ2-7; 10 nucleotides match TRBD2. The sequence came from a human donor in a cohort sampled during active COVID-19. The sample was peripheral blood. The CDR3 nucleotides read TGTGCCATCAGTGACAATACTAGCGGGGCCTTACCATACTTC. Protein product: CAISDNTSGALPYF.